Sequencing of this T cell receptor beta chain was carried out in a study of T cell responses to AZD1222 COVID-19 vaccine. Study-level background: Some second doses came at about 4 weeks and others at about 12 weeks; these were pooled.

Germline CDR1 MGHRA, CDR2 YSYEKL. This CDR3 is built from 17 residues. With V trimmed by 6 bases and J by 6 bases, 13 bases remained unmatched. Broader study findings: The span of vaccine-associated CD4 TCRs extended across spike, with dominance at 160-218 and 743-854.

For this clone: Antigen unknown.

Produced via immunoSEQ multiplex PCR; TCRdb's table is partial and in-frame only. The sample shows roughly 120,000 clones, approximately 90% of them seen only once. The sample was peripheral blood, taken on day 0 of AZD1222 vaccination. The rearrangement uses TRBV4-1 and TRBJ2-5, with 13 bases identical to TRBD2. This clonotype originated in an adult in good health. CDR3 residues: CASSRQERTSGRKTQYF. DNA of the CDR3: TGCGCCAGCAGTCGGCAAGAACGGACTAGCGGGAGAAAGACCCAGTACTTC.